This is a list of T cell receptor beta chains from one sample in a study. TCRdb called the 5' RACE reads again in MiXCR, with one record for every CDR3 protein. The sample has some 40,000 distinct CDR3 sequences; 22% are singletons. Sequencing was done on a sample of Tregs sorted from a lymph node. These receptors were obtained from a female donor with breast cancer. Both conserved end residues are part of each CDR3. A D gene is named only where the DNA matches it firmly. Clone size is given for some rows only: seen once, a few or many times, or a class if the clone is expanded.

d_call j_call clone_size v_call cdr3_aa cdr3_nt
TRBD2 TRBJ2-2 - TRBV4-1 CASPPLAGGPFTGELFF TGCGCCAGCCCCCCCCTAGCGGGAGGGCCATTTACCGGGGAGCTGTTTTTT
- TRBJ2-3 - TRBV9 CTSSVVGRTDTQYF TGTACCAGCAGCGTAGTAGGACGAACAGATACGCAGTATTTT
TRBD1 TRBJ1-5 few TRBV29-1 CSVDPGGDRGNQPQHF TGCAGCGTTGACCCTGGCGGGGACAGAGGAAATCAGCCCCAGCATTTT
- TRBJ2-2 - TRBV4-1 CASSRPGHGELFF TGCGCCAGCAGCCGTCCAGGGCACGGGGAGCTGTTTTTT
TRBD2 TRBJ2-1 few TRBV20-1 CSARPASGNNEQFF TGCAGTGCTAGACCGGCTAGCGGGAACAATGAGCAGTTCTTC
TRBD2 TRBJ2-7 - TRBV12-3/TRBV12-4 CASSLEVAGMGEQYF TGTGCCAGCAGTTTAGAAGTAGCGGGAATGGGCGAGCAGTACTTC
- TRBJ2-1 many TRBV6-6 CASSYSTNDYNEQFF TGTGCCAGCAGTTACTCGACCAATGACTACAATGAGCAGTTCTTC
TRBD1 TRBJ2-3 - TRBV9 CASSATGVITDTQYF TGTGCCAGCAGCGCGACAGGGGTGATTACAGATACGCAGTATTTT
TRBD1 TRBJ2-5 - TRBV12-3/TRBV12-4 CASSSDRGQETQYF TGTGCCAGCAGTTCGGACAGGGGGCAAGAGACCCAGTACTTC
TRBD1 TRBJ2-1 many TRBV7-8 CASSFWDRGDEQFF TGTGCCAGCAGCTTTTGGGACAGGGGCGATGAGCAGTTCTTC
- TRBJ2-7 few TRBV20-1 CSARDRASSYEQYF TGCAGTGCTAGAGATCGGGCCAGTTCCTACGAGCAGTACTTC
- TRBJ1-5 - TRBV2 CASIAGGGNQPQHF TGTGCCAGCATTGCCGGGGGAGGCAATCAGCCCCAGCATTTT
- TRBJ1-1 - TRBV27 CASSLLNSGRAFF TGTGCCAGCAGCCTACTTAACAGCGGAAGAGCTTTCTTT
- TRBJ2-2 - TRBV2 CASRTRAKFTGELFF TGTGCCAGCAGAACGAGGGCGAAGTTCACCGGGGAGCTGTTTTTT
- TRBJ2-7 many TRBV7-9 CASSSVGEPTYEQYF TGTGCCAGCAGCTCGGTCGGGGAACCTACCTACGAGCAGTACTTC
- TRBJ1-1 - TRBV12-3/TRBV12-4 CASSLRALNTEAFF TGTGCCAGCAGCCTTCGGGCATTGAACACTGAAGCTTTCTTT
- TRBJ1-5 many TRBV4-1 CASSLVDNQPQHF TGCGCCAGCAGCCTGGTAGACAATCAGCCCCAGCATTTT
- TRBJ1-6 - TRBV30 CAWEQGPGPKSPLHF TGTGCCTGGGAGCAGGGACCTGGACCCAAATCACCCCTCCACTTT
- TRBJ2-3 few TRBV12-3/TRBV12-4 CASSPHLSGPISSTDTQYF TGTGCCAGCAGTCCCCACTTGAGCGGGCCAATTTCTAGCACAGATACGCAGTATTTT
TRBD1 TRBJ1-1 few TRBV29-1 CSVRARQGPEAFF TGCAGCGTTAGAGCCCGACAGGGCCCTGAAGCTTTCTTT
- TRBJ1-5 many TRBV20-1 CSAEGGLNQPQHF TGCAGTGCTGAGGGAGGTCTCAATCAGCCCCAGCATTTT
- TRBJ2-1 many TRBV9 CASSGDFPSGNEQFF TGTGCCAGCAGCGGGGACTTCCCCTCGGGCAATGAGCAGTTCTTC
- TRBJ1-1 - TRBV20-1 CSAVHLQNTEAFF TGCAGTGCCGTCCATCTTCAGAACACTGAAGCTTTCTTT
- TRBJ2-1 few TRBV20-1 CSARQGGNEQFF TGCAGTGCTAGACAGGGGGGCAATGAGCAGTTCTTC
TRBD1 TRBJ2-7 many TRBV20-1 CSARRGTGGVNSYEQYF TGCAGTGCTAGAAGAGGGACAGGGGGAGTTAACTCCTACGAGCAGTACTTC
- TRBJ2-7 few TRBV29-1 CSVNPGDRSYEQYF TGCAGCGTAAATCCAGGGGATCGATCCTACGAGCAGTACTTC
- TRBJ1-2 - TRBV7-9 CASSSTEDTF TGTGCCAGCAGCTCCACCGAAGACACCTTC
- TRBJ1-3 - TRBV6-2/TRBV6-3 CASSPLMGHGNTIYF TGTGCCAGCAGTCCCTTGATGGGACACGGAAACACCATATATTTT
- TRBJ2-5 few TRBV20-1 CSARDPVKGGRETQYF TGCAGTGCTAGGGACCCCGTCAAGGGGGGCCGAGAGACCCAGTACTTC
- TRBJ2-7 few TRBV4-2 CASSTDGREQYF TGTGCCAGCAGCACCGACGGACGCGAGCAGTACTTC
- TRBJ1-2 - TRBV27 CASSLTGPGTGYTF TGTGCCAGCAGTTTAACCGGACCCGGTACAGGCTACACCTTC
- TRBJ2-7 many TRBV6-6 CASSVGRSYEQYF TGTGCCAGCAGTGTCGGACGTTCCTACGAGCAGTACTTC
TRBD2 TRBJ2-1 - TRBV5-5 CASSRRLAGDREQFF TGTGCCAGCAGCCGGCGACTAGCGGGAGACCGAGAGCAGTTCTTC
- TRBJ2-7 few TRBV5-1 CASSFQDHVEQYF TGCGCCAGCAGCTTCCAGGACCATGTCGAGCAGTACTTC
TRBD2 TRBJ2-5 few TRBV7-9 CASSLPPGLAGEETQYF TGTGCCAGCAGCTTACCCCCGGGACTAGCGGGAGAAGAGACCCAGTACTTC
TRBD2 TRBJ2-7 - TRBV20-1 CSAIVLTSGTYEQYF TGCAGTGCCATAGTATTGACTAGCGGCACCTACGAGCAGTACTTC
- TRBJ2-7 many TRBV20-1 CSARSLQFSSYEQYF TGCAGTGCTAGATCCCTGCAATTCAGCTCCTACGAGCAGTACTTC
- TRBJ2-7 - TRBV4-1 CASSPGQGLGYEQYF TGCGCCAGCAGCCCGGGCCAGGGCCTCGGTTACGAGCAGTACTTC
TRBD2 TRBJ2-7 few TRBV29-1 CSVLGGWAGGGEQYF TGCAGCGTTCTCGGCGGCTGGGCGGGAGGGGGCGAGCAGTACTTC
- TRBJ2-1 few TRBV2 CASSESMGGRSYNEQFF TGTGCCAGCAGTGAATCTATGGGGGGTAGGTCCTACAATGAGCAGTTCTTC
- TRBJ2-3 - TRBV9 CASSVGSSPTDTQYF TGTGCCAGCAGCGTAGGTAGCAGCCCCACAGATACGCAGTATTTT
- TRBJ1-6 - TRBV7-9 CASSSEEGRSPLHF TGTGCCAGCAGCTCCGAGGAGGGACGGTCACCCCTCCACTTT